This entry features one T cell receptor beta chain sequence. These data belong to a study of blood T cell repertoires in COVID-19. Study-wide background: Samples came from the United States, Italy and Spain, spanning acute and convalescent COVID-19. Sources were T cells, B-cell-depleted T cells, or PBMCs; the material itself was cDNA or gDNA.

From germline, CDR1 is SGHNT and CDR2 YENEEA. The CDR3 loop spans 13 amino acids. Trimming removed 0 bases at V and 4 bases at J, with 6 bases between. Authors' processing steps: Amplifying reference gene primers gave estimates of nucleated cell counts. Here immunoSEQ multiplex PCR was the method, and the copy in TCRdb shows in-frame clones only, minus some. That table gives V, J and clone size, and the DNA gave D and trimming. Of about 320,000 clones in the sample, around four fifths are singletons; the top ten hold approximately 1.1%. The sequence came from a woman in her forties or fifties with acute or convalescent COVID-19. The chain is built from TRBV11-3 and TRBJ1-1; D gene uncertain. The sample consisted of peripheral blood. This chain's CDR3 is CASSLEPGTEAFF. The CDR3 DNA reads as TGTGCCAGCAGCTTAGAACCAGGCACTGAAGCTTTCTTT.